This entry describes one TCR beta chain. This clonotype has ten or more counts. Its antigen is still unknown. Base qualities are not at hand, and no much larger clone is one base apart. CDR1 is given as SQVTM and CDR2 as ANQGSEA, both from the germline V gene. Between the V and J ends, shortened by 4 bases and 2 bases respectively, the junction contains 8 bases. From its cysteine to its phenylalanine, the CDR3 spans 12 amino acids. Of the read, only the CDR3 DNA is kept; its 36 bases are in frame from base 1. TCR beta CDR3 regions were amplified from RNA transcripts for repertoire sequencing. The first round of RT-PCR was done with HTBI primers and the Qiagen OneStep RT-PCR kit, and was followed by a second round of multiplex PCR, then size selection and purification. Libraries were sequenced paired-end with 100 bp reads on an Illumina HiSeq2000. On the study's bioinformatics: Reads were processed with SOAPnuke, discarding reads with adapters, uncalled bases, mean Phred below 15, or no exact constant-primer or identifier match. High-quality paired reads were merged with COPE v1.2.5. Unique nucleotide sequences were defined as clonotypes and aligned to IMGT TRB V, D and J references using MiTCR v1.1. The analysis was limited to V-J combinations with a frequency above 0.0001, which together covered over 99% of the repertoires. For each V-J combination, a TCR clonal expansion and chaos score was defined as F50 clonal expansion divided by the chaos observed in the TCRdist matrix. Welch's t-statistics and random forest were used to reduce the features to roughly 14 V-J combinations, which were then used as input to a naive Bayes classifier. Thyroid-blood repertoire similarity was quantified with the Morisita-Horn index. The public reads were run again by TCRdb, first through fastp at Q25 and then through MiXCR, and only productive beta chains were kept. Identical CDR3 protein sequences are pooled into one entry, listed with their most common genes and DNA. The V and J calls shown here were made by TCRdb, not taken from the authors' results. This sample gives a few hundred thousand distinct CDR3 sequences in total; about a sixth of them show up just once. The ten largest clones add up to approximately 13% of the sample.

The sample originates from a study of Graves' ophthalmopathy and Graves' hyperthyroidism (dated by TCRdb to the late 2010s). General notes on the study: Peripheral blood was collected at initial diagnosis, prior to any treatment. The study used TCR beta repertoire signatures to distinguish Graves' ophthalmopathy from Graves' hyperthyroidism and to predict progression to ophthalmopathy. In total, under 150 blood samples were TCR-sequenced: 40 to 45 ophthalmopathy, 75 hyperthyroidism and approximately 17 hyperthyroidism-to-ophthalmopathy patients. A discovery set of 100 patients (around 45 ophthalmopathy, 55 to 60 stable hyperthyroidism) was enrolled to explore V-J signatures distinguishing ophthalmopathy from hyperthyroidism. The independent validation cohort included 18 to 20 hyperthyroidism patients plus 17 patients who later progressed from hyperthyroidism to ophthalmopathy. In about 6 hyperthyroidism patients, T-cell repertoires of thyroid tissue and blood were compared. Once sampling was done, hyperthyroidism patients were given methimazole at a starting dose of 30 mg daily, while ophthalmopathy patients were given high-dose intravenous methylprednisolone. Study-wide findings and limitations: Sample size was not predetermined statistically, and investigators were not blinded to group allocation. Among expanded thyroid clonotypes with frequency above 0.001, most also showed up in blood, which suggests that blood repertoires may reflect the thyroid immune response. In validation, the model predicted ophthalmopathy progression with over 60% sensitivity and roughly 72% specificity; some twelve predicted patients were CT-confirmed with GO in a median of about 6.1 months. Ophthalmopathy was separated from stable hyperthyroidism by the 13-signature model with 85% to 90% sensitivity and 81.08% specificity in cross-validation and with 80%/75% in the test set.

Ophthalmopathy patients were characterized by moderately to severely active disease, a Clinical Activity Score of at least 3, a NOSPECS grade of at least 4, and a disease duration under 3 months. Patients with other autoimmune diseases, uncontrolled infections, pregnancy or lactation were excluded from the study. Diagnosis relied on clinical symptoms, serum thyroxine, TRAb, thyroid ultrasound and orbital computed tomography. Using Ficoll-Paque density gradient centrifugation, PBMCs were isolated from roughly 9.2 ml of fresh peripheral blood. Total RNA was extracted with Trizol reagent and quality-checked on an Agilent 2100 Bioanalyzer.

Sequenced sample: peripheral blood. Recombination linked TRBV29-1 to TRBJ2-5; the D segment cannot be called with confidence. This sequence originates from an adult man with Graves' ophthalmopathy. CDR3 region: CSVGINQETQYF. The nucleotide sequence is TGCAGCGTTGGCATAAATCAAGAGACCCAGTACTTC.